This TCR beta chain emerged from a study of regulatory T cells in long-lasting Graves disease. Study context: Antithyroid drugs had been given to newly diagnosed Graves' patients for under 3 months. Study-level points and caveats: Sampling was limited to peripheral blood rather than thyroid tissue.

The TCR beta library used iRepertoire HTBI primers with Arm-PCR amplification of CDR3. MiXCR, run by TCRdb on the multiplex PCR reads, gives a single entry per CDR3 protein. This table holds a few hundred thousand distinct CDR3 sequences, about 14% found once. This clonotype has at least ten counts. Its antigen is not identified. Time point defined: newly diagnosed GD, antithyroid drugs for less than 3 months. RNA from PBMCs was the source of the TCR library. V lost 3 bases, J lost 4 bases, and 6 bases lay in between. This CDR3 region has 12 residues. Germline CDR1 is MDHEN and CDR2 is SYDVKM. This sample was shared with a second study, whose subject was T cells in Graves' hyperthyroidism and ophthalmopathy. As reported in that work: Disease duration under 2 months; hyperthyroidism patients were aged 18 to 65.

The chain uses TRBV28 and TRBJ1-2; D call uncertain. The sequencing used peripheral blood mononuclear cells (PBMCs), collected at new diagnosis, from a patient treated with antithyroid drugs. The receptor was isolated from a woman in her fifties or sixties with Graves disease. CDR3 DNA sequence: TGTGCCAGCAGTTTTGAGCTCTATGGCTACACCTTC. This gives the protein CASSFELYGYTF.